The 5 T cell receptor beta chains listed next were all sequenced from one sample in a study of blood T cell repertoires in COVID-19. Method: immunoSEQ multiplex PCR; TCRdb's copy keeps in-frame clones and lacks some. The table includes about 160,000 clones, over 65% detected once. Sequencing was performed on peripheral blood. Receptor source: a man in his sixties with acute or convalescent COVID-19.

V gene TRBV2 combines with J gene TRBJ1-2; TRBD1 matches 7 bases. V lost 3 bases, J lost 0 bases, and 4 bases stayed unmatched. Germline V gene sequence: CDR1 SNHLY, CDR2 FYNNEI. The CDR3 runs to 15 residues. This CDR3 reads CASSDTRGANYGYTF. For the CDR3, the DNA is TGTGCCAGCAGTGATACCAGGGGGGCTAACTATGGCTACACCTTC.

The chain carries TRBV5-4 and TRBJ1-2; D possibly corresponds to TRBD1 (6 bases). The germline V gene has CDR1 SGHNT and CDR2 YYREEE (reference sequence). The V end was cut by 4 bases, the J end by 1 base, with 11 bases between. The CDR3 is made up of 14 amino acids. The CDR3 region is CASSDSRGNYGYTF. DNA of the CDR3: TGTGCCAGCAGCGACTCCAGGGGTAACTATGGCTACACCTTC.

The chain links TRBV27 to TRBJ2-5; tentative D call: TRBD1 (6 bases). Germline CDR1 reads MNHEY; CDR2 reads SMNVEV (reference sequence). The ends were cut back, 2 bases at V and 4 bases at J, with 17 bases in the middle. CDR3 size: 16 residues. The CDR3 protein is CASSLQGTTFLETQYF. The CDR3 bases are TGTGCCAGCAGTTTACAGGGGACAACTTTTTTAGAGACCCAGTACTTC.

V usage is TRBV10-3 and J usage is TRBJ1-3, with TRBD1 identical over 10 bases. Germline V gives CDR1 ENHRY, CDR2 SYGVKD. V lost 6 bases, J lost 0 bases, and 5 bases stayed unmatched. The length of the CDR3 is 16 residues. The chain's CDR3 is CAISGQGVSSGNTIYF. The DNA of the CDR3 is TGTGCCATCAGCGGACAGGGGGTGAGCTCTGGAAACACCATATATTTT.

The chain has TRBV5-6 and TRBJ2-1, with a possible D match to TRBD2 (5 bases). V dropped 3 bases and J dropped 4 bases, with 5 bases sitting between them. Germline loops: CDR1 SGHDT, CDR2 YYEEEE. The CDR3 spans 12 residues. This chain's CDR3 is CASSSGYNEQFF. For the CDR3, the DNA is TGTGCCAGCAGCTCGGGGTACAATGAGCAGTTCTTC.